This TCR beta chain was identified in a study of blood T cell repertoires in COVID-19. Study context: Spain, Italy and the United States supplied samples that represented acute and convalescent COVID-19. T cells, B-cell-depleted T cells, or PBMCs supplied cDNA or gDNA.

Germline V gene data show CDR1 as MNHEY and CDR2 as SMNVEV (reference sequence). The CDR3 has 13 residues. V shed 9 bases, J shed 2 bases, and the junction held 2 bases outside the gene matches. Under the authors' procedure: Counts of nucleated cells, estimated from reference gene primer amplification, were obtained. Data came from immunoSEQ multiplex PCR; TCRdb stores just in-frame clones and leaves some out. V and J calls and clone size follow that table, whereas D and trimming were derived from the DNA. The sample has fewer than 200,000 clones, roughly 80% seen once; the top ten hold approximately 6.9%.

Input material: peripheral blood. The receptor was isolated from a man in his fifties or sixties with acute or convalescent COVID-19. The chain couples TRBV27 to TRBJ1-1, with 11 bases that match TRBD1. The CDR3 nucleotides read TGTGCCAGTGGACAGGGGGCAAACACTGAAGCTTTCTTT. It is translated as CASGQGANTEAFF.